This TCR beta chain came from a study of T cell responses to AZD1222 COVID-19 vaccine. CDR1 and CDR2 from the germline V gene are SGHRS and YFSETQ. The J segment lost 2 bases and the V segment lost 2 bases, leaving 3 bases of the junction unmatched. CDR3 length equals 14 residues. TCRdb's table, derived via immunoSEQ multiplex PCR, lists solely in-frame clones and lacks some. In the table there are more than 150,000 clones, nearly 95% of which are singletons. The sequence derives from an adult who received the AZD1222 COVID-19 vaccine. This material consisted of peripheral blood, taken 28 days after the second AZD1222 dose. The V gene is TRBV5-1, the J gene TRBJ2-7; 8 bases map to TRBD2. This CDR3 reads CASSLAGETYEQYF. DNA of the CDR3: TGCGCCAGCAGCTTAGCGGGGGAGACCTACGAGCAGTACTTC. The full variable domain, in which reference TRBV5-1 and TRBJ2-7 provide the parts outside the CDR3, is KAGVTQTPRYLIKTRGQQVTLSCSPISGHRSVSWYQQTPGQGLQFLFEYFSETQRNKGNFPGRFSGRQFSNSRSEMNVSTLELGDSALYLCASSLAGETYEQYFGPGTRLTVT.